This is a list of T cell receptor beta chains from one sample in a study of cytomegalovirus exposure and HLA in healthy donors. TCRdb's table, derived via immunoSEQ multiplex PCR, lists solely in-frame clones and lacks some. The profile shows 100,000 to 150,000 clones, approximately 91% of them singletons. The sequencing input was PBMCs. The receptors stem from a woman aged 18-29 years in good health and CMV-seronegative. Both conserved end residues are part of each CDR3. A D gene is named only where the DNA matches it firmly. Some rows mark clone size as missing; the rest say once, few, many or name a class of expanded clone.

TRBJ2-3 - TRBV19 - TGTGCCAGTAGGTCCCAGGGTGGAACAGATACGCAGTATTTT CASRSQGGTDTQYF
TRBJ2-5 - TRBV6-6 - TGTGCCAGCAGTCCCCTCGGAGAGACCCAGTACTTC CASSPLGETQYF
TRBJ2-7 - TRBV6-1 - TGTGCCAGCAGTATAAACTACGAGCAGTACTTC CASSINYEQYF
TRBJ2-3 - TRBV6-5 - TGTGCCAGCAGGCGGGACGGCACAGATACGCAGTATTTT CASRRDGTDTQYF
TRBJ2-7 TRBD1 TRBV6-5 - TGTGCCAGCGCGAGTATCGGACAGGACTCCTACGAGCAGTACTTC CASASIGQDSYEQYF
TRBJ1-4 TRBD1 TRBV12-5 - TGTGCTAGTGGTTTAAAGCGACAGGGTCTTTCGACTAATGAAAAACTGTTTTTT CASGLKRQGLSTNEKLFF
TRBJ2-7 - TRBV18 - TGTGCCAGCTCACGGACAGGAGGGCACGAGCAGTACTTC CASSRTGGHEQYF
TRBJ1-1 - TRBV2 - TGTGCCAGTACACCCAACACTGAAGCTTTCTTT CASTPNTEAFF
TRBJ2-2 - TRBV4-1 - TGCGCCAGCAGCCCCGTTGAGGGGAACACCGGGGAGCTGTTTTTT CASSPVEGNTGELFF
TRBJ2-7 - TRBV20-1 - TGCAGTGCTAGGAGCTCCTACGAGCAGTACTTC CSARSSYEQYF
TRBJ1-4 - TRBV4-1 - TGCGCCAGCAGCCAAGATCATCCCCCCGCTCAGGGACTGTTTTTT CASSQDHPPAQGLFF
TRBJ2-1 TRBD2 TRBV19 - TGTGCCAGTAGTATCAGTCTAGCGGGAGAGGTTGAGCAGTTCTTC CASSISLAGEVEQFF
TRBJ2-3 - TRBV12-5 once TGTGCTAGTGGTCCAATGGTCGCAGCGAACACAGATACGCAGTATTTT CASGPMVAANTDTQYF
TRBJ2-1 TRBD1 TRBV5-1 once TGCGCCAGCAGCTTGGAGCCGACAGGGGGCAATGAGCAGTTCTTC CASSLEPTGGNEQFF
TRBJ1-2 TRBD1 TRBV6-6 - TGTGCCAGCACCCAGGGGACAGGGAACTATGGCTACACCTTC CASTQGTGNYGYTF
TRBJ1-1 TRBD1 TRBV5-1 - TGCGCCAGCACCCCTCGGACAGGGATGAACACTGAAGCTTTCTTT CASTPRTGMNTEAFF
TRBJ1-2 - TRBV27 - TGTGCCAGCAGTTTATCGCTCAACAGAAACTATGGCTACACCTTC CASSLSLNRNYGYTF
TRBJ2-7 TRBD2 TRBV7-6 - TGTGCCAGCAGCCCCGGTGTGACCGGGAGGGGTCCTCACGAGCAGTACTTC CASSPGVTGRGPHEQYF
TRBJ2-3 TRBD2 TRBV10-2 - TGCGCCAGCAGTACACACTTCAGCGGGAAGAGCACAGATACGCAGTATTTT CASSTHFSGKSTDTQYF
TRBJ1-1 TRBD1 TRBV7-7 - TGTGCTAGCAGCTTTCAGGGGGTACCTGAAGCTTTCTTT CASSFQGVPEAFF
TRBJ2-5 TRBD1 TRBV5-4 - TGTGCCAGCAGCCAAACGACAGGGCAAGAGACCCAGTACTTC CASSQTTGQETQYF
TRBJ2-3 - TRBV6-4 - TGTGCCAGCAGTGACTCCCAGGTTAGTTTTCCCTTAGATACGCAGTATTTT CASSDSQVSFPLDTQYF
TRBJ2-6 - TRBV6-1 once TGTGCCAGCAGTGAATGGGGAGTTGCCAACGTCCTGACTTTC CASSEWGVANVLTF
TRBJ2-3 TRBD2 TRBV7-2 - TGTGCCAGCAGCCTGCGGGAGCCACCCACAGATACGCAGTATTTT CASSLREPPTDTQYF
TRBJ2-5 TRBD2 TRBV7-9 - TGTGCCAGCAGCTTCCGGCTAGCGGGAGGAGAGACCCAGTACTTC CASSFRLAGGETQYF
TRBJ2-7 - TRBV11-2 - TGTGCCAGCAGCTTCGGAGGGTCTCTCAGGGAGCAGTACTTC CASSFGGSLREQYF
TRBJ2-5 - TRBV18 - TGTGCCAGCTCCCTGGACTCTTTCCAAGAGACCCAGTACTTC CASSLDSFQETQYF
TRBJ2-5 - TRBV2 - TGTGCCAGCAGTAACAGGCTCCAAGAGACCCAGTACTTC CASSNRLQETQYF
TRBJ1-1 - TRBV23-1 - TGCGCCAGCAGTCATTCTCGGACAGTGAACACTGAAGCTTTCTTT CASSHSRTVNTEAFF
TRBJ2-3 TRBD2 TRBV27 once TGTGCCAGCAGCAGCGGGAGAAGCACAGATACGCAGTATTTT CASSSGRSTDTQYF
TRBJ2-7 TRBD2 TRBV6-6 - TGTGCCAGCACTCCAATACTAGCGGGATTAAAGAGCGAGCAGTACTTC CASTPILAGLKSEQYF
TRBJ1-1 TRBD1 TRBV6-4 many TGTGCCAGCAGTGACGGACAGGGGGCCACTGAAGCTTTCTTT CASSDGQGATEAFF
TRBJ1-3 - TRBV5-1 once TGCGCCAGCAGCCAAGGACCCCGGAGGTCTGGAAACACCATATATTTT CASSQGPRRSGNTIYF
TRBJ2-6 TRBD1 TRBV5-1 - TGCGCCAGCAGCTTGGGAGGACAGGGCTTCTCTGGGGCCAACGTCCTGACTTTC CASSLGGQGFSGANVLTF
TRBJ2-3 - TRBV2 - TGTGCCAGCAGTTTTCAGGCGGATACGCAGTATTTT CASSFQADTQYF
TRBJ1-1 TRBD1 TRBV10-2 many TGCGCCAGCAGGACAGGGCCCTCCAACACTGAAGCTTTCTTT CASRTGPSNTEAFF
TRBJ2-7 TRBD1 TRBV15 - TGTGCCACCAGCAGGGACTTACCGGGACAGGGGTACGAGCAGTACTTC CATSRDLPGQGYEQYF
TRBJ2-7 - TRBV19 - TGTGCCAGTAGCCTACAGGGAATTCTGCTCGAGCAGTACTTC CASSLQGILLEQYF
TRBJ2-7 TRBD2 TRBV12-5 - TGTGCTAGTGGTTTGAGCGGGAGTAATGAGCAGTACTTC CASGLSGSNEQYF
TRBJ2-1 TRBD2 TRBV11-2 - TGTGCCAGCAGCTTAGCTAGCGGGAGGTTTGAGCAGTTCTTC CASSLASGRFEQFF
TRBJ1-4 TRBD1 TRBV5-1 - TGCGCCAGCAGCCCGCACAGGACAGGGTACGCAGCCCGGAATGAAAAACTGTTTTTT CASSPHRTGYAARNEKLFF
TRBJ2-2 - TRBV7-2 - TGTGCCAGCAGCTTAGGGCCGGAGGGGGGGGAGCTGTTTTTT CASSLGPEGGELFF